The clone carrying this T cell receptor beta chain has more than one count but fewer than ten. The length of the CDR3 is 13 residues. The germline gives CDR1 MNHNS, CDR2 SASEGT. V dropped 8 bases and J dropped 4; count of bases not matched to a gene: 8. This entry comes from a study of response to subunit inactivated influenza vaccine. TCRdb redid the calling of the RT-PCR reads with MiXCR, one entry per CDR3 protein. The table includes about 620,000 distinct CDR3 sequences, about 10% detected once. The same data also contributed to another study, on T cells expressing NK-cell markers. That report notes: cDNA encoding TCR beta was synthesized via 5'RACE template switching incorporating UMIs. Beta-chain profiling covered CD3+CD56+NKG2C+, CD3+CD56+NKG2C- and CD3+CD56-NKG2C+ sorted subsets. Seropositivity for HCMV was found in seven of the eight sequenced donors, with one seronegative. Topping the CD3+CD56-NKG2C+ fraction as well were these clonotypes, in a few donors. HCMV specificity was not established for the expanded NKG2C+ T cell clones.

The sequencing used PBMCs from blood, collected on the day of vaccination. The sequence derives from a man aged 45 to 65 who received an inactivated influenza vaccine. J is TRBJ2-7 and V is TRBV6-1; 7 nucleotides agree with TRBD2. This CDR3 reads CASHGTNFYEQYF. Here the CDR3 DNA reads TGTGCCAGCCACGGGACTAATTTTTACGAGCAGTACTTC.